One and the same sample provided the 4 T cell receptor beta chains below, sequenced in a study of blood T cell repertoires in COVID-19. The repertoire was sequenced with immunoSEQ multiplex PCR; TCRdb's copy has only in-frame clones and lacks some. The sample includes around 90,000 clones, about 92% seen only once; the top ten take approximately 6%. Material: peripheral blood. Receptors were obtained from a woman aged 55-69 years with active COVID-19.

This chain joins TRBV19 and TRBJ2-1; tentative D call: TRBD2 (7 bases). Trimming took 3 bases from V and 3 from J, leaving 24 bases between them. The CDR3 runs to 19 residues. In germline, CDR1 is LNHDA, CDR2 SQIVND (reference sequence). The CDR3 loop is CASSMGGGFSGSLYNEQFF. The CDR3 region has the DNA TGTGCCAGTAGTATGGGAGGGGGGTTTAGCGGATCACTCTACAATGAGCAGTTCTTC.

V and J are TRBV9 and TRBJ1-6, with a tentative D call TRBD1 (5 bases). The germline V gene has CDR1 SGDLS and CDR2 YYNGEE. This CDR3 is 12 amino acids long. V lost 8 bases, J lost 8 bases, and 11 bases lay in between. This chain's CDR3 is CASGLGDSPLHF. The CDR3 region has the DNA TGTGCCAGTGGCCTAGGGGATTCACCCCTCCACTTT.

The CDR3 sequence is CASIHLAGERSEQFF. The CDR3 nucleotides are TGTGCCAGCATTCACCTAGCGGGAGAACGGAGTGAGCAGTTCTTC. The V call is TRBV6-5, the J call TRBJ2-1, with TRBD2 identical over 10 bases. With 7 bases clipped from V and 9 bases from J, the junction kept 12 bases outside the gene matches. The germline gives CDR1 MNHEY, CDR2 SVGAGI. The CDR3 length is 15 residues.

The V call is TRBV7-9, the J call TRBJ1-2; D ambiguous. This CDR3 has 18 residues. Germline V CDR1 and CDR2: SEHNR, FQNEAQ (reference sequence). The V end was cut by 5 bases, the J end by 3 bases, with 25 bases between. The CDR3 region has the DNA TGTGCCAGCAGCCATACCGGTCCCCTGGGGAGATTGGACTATGGCTACACCTTC. It translates to CASSHTGPLGRLDYGYTF.